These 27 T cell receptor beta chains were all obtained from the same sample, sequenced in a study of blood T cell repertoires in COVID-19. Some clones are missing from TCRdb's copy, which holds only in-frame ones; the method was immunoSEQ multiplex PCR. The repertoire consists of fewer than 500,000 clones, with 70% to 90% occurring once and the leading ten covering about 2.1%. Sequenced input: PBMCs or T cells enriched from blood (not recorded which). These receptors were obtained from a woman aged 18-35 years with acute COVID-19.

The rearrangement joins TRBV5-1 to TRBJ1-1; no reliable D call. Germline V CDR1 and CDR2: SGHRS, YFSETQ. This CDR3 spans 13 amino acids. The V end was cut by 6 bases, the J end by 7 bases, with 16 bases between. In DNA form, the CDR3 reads TGCGCCAGCACTTCGGGAGGTCGGGTTGAAGCTTTCTTT. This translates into CASTSGGRVEAFF.

The CDR3 sequence is CASRKYPGTSADYEQYF. In DNA, the CDR3 is TGTGCCAGCAGAAAATACCCCGGGACTAGCGCCGACTACGAGCAGTACTTC. The J gene is TRBJ2-7, the V gene TRBV27; TRBD2 agrees at 10 bases. The CDR3 has 17 residues. Looked up from germline, CDR1 is MNHEY and CDR2 is SMNVEV (reference sequence). The J segment lost 3 bases and the V segment lost 6 bases, leaving 14 bases of the junction unmatched.

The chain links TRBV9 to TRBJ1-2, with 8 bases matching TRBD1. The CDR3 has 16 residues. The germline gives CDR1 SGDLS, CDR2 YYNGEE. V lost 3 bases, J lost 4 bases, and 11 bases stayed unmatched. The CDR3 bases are TGTGCCAGCAGCGCGATGGGACAGGCATATGGCTATGGCTACACCTTC. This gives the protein CASSAMGQAYGYGYTF.

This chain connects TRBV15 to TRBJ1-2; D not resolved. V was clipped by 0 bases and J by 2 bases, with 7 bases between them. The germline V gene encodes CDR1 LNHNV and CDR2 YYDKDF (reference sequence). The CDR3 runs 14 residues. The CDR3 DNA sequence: TGTGCCACCAGCAGAGATGAACAGAACTATGGCTACACCTTC. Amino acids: CATSRDEQNYGYTF.

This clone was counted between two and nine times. CDR3 DNA: TGTGCCAGTAGCTGGACAGGGTCCAGCCAAGAGACCCAGTACTTC. Translating gives CASSWTGSSQETQYF. J is TRBJ2-5 and V is TRBV19, with 8 bases that match TRBD1. Germline CDR1 reads LNHDA; CDR2 reads SQIVND (reference sequence). The length of the CDR3 is 15 residues. Trimming took 6 bases from V and 1 from J; bases not matched to a gene: 7.

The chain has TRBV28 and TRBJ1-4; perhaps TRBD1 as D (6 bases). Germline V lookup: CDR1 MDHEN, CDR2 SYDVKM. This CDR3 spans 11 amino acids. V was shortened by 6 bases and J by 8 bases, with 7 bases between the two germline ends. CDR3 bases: TGTGCCAGCAGGGGGGCCGAAAAACTGTTTTTT. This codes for CASRGAEKLFF.

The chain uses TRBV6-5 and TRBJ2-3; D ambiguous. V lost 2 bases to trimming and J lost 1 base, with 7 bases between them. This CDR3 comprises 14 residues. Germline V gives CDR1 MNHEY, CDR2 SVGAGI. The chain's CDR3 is CASSYQTGTDTQYF. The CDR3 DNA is TGTGCCAGCAGTTACCAGACTGGCACAGATACGCAGTATTTT.

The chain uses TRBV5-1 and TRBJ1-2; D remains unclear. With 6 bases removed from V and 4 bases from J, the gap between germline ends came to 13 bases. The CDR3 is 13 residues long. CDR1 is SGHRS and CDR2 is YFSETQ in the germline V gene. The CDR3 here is CASKNISGYGYTF. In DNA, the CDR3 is TGCGCCAGCAAGAATATCTCGGGCTATGGCTACACCTTC.

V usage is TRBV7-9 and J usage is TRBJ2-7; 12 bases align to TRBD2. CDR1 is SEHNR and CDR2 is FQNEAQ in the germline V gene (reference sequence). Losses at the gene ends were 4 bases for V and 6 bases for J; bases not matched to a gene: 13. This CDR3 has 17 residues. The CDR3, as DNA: TGTGCCAGCAGCTCAGTCCATTCGCTAGCGGGAGGGCTCGAGCAGTACTTC. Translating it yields CASSSVHSLAGGLEQYF.

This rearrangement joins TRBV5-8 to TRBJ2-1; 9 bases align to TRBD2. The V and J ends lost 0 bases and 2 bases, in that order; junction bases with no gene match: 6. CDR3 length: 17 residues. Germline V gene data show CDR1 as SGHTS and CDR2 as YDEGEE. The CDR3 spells CASSLGVAGVAYNEQFF. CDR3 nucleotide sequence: TGTGCCAGCAGCTTGGGAGTAGCGGGAGTCGCCTACAATGAGCAGTTCTTC.

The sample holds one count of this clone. The DNA for the CDR3 is TGTGCCAGCAGTTATATTGCAGGGATAGGTGGCGAGCAGTACTTC. Translated: CASSYIAGIGGEQYF. This chain connects TRBV6-2 or TRBV6-3 to TRBJ2-7; tentatively, D is TRBD1 (5 bases). The V gene's germline CDR1 is MNHEY and CDR2 SVGEGT. V lost 3 bases and J lost 6, with 18 bases in between. This CDR3 spans 15 amino acids.

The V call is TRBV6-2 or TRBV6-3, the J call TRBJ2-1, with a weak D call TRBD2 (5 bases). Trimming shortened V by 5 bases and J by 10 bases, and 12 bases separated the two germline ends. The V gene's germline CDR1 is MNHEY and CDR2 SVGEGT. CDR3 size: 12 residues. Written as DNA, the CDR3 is TGTGCCAGCAGTCGTCTAGCTAGGGAGCAGTTCTTC. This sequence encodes CASSRLAREQFF.

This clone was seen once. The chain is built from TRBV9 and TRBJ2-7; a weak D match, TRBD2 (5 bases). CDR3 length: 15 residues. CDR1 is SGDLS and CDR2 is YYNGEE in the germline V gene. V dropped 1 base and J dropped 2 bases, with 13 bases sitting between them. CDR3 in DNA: TGTGCCAGCAGCGTAAGCGGCAGGACCACCTACGAGCAGTACTTC. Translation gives CASSVSGRTTYEQYF.

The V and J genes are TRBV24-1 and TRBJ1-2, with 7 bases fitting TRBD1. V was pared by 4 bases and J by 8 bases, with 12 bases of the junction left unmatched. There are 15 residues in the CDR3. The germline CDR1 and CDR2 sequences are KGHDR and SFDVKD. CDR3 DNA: TGTGCCACCAGTGACCCCTCGACAGGGTTCGGGGGCTACACCTTC. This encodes CATSDPSTGFGGYTF.

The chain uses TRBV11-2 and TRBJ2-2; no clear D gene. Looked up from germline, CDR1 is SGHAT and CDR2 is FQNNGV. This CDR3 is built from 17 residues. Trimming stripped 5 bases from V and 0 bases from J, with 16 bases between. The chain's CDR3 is CASSPVATKTNTGELFF. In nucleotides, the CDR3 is TGTGCCAGCAGCCCCGTAGCTACCAAGACGAACACCGGGGAGCTGTTTTTT. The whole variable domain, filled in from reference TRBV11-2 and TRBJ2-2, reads EAGVAQSPRYKIIEKRQSVAFWCNPISGHATLYWYQQILGQGPKLLIQFQNNGVVDDSQLPKDRFSAERLKGVDSTLKIQPAKLEDSAVYLCASSPVATKTNTGELFFGEGSRLTVL.

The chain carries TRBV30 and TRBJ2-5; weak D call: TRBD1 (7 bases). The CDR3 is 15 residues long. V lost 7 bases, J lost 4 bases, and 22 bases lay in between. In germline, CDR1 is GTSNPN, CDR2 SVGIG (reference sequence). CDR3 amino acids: CALSSQGGRGETQYF. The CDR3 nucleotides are TGTGCCTTATCATCCCAGGGGGGCCGCGGAGAGACCCAGTACTTC.

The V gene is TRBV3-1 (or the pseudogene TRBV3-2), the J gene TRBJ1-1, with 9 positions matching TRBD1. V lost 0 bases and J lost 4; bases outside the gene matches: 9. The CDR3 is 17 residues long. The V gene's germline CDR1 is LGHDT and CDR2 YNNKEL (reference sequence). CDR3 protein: CASSQEIGATGGTEAFF. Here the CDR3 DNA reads TGTGCCAGCAGCCAAGAAATTGGCGCGACAGGGGGCACTGAAGCTTTCTTT.

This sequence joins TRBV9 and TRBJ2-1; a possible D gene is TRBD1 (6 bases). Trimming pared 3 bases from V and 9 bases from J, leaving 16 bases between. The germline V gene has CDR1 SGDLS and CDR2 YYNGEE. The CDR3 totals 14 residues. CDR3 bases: TGTGCCAGCAGCGCGCAGGGGTTGGGGCCTGAGCAGTTCTTC. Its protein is CASSAQGLGPEQFF.

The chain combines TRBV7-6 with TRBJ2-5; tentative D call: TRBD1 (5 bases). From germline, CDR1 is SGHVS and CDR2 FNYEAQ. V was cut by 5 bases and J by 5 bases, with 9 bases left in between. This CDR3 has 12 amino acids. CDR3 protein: CASSQAGETQYF. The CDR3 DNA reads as TGTGCCAGCAGCCAAGCAGGGGAGACCCAGTACTTC.

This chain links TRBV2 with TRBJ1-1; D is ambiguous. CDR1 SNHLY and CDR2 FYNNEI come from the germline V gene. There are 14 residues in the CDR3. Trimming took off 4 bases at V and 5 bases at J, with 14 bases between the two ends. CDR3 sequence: CASSVNRLLTEAFF. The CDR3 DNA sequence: TGTGCCAGCAGTGTCAACAGACTATTGACTGAAGCTTTCTTT. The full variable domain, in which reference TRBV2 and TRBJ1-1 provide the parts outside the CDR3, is EPEVTQTPSHQVTQMGQEVILRCVPISNHLYFYWYRQILGQKVEFLVSFYNNEISEKSEIFDDQFSVERPDGSNFTLKIRSTKLEDSAMYFCASSVNRLLTEAFFGQGTRLTVV.

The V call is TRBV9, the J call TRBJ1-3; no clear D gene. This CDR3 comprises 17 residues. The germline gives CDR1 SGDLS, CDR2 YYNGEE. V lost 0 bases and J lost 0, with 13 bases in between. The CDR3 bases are TGTGCCAGCAGCGTAGATGACCAGGCCTACTCTGGAAACACCATATATTTT. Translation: CASSVDDQAYSGNTIYF. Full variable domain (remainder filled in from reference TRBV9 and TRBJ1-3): DSGVTQTPKHLITATGQRVTLRCSPRSGDLSVYWYQQSLDQGLQFLIQYYNGEERAKGNILERFSAQQFPDLHSELNLSSLELGDSALYFCASSVDDQAYSGNTIYFGEGSWLTVV.

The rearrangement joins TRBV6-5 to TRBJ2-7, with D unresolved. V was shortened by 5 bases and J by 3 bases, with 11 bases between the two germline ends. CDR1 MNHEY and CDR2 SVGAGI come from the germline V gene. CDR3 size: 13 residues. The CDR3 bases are TGTGCCAGCAGTCTGGTCAGAAACTACGAGCAGTACTTC. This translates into CASSLVRNYEQYF.

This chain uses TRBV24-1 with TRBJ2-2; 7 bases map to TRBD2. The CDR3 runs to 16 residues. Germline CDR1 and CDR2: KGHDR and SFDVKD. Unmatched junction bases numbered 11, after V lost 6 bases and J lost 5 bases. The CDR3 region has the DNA TGTGCCACCAGTAAGACCGATGGGGGGGGAACCGGGGAGCTGTTTTTT. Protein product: CATSKTDGGGTGELFF.

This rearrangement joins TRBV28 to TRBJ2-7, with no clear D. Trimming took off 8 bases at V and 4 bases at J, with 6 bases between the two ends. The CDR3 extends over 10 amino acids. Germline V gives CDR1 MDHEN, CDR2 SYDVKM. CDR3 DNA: TGTGCCAGCGGCCAATACGAGCAGTACTTC. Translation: CASGQYEQYF.

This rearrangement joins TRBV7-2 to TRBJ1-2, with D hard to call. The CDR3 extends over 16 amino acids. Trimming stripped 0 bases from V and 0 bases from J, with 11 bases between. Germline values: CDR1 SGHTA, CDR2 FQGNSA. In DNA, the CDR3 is TGTGCCAGCAGCTTAGCGCTAGGCACTGCTAACTATGGCTACACCTTC. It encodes CASSLALGTANYGYTF.

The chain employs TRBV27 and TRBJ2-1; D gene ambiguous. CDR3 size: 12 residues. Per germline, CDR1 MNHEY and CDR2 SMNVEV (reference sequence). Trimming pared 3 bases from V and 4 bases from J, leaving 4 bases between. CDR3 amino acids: CASSFTYNEQFF. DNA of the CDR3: TGTGCCAGCAGTTTCACTTACAATGAGCAGTTCTTC.

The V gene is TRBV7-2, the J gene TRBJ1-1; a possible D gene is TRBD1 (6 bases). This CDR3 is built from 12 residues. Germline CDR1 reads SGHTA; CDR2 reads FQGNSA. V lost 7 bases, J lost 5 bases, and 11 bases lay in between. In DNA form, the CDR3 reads TGTGCCAGCACCGGACAGAGGACTGAAGCTTTCTTT. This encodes CASTGQRTEAFF.